These T cell receptor beta chains were read from a single sample in a study of OX40 agonist ivuxolimab in advanced cancers. Libraries were prepared by immunoSEQ multiplex PCR; TCRdb keeps only in-frame clonotypes and omits some of them. Of some 86,000 clones detected, 91% appear once; the ten largest clones hold approximately 8.4%. Here the sequenced sample was CD4+ or CD8+ T cells sorted from blood, taken in a trial of the OX40 agonist ivuxolimab. These TCRs come from an adult with an advanced solid tumor such as melanoma, head and neck, liver or kidney cancer. CDR3s include the opening cysteine and the closing phenylalanine or tryptophan. A D gene is named only where the DNA matches it firmly. A row's size may be missing; if present it is once, few, many or a size class.

cdr3_aa	cdr3_nt	d_call	cdr3_length	clone_size	v_call	j_call
CASSKTARNHGYTF	TGTGCCAGCAGCAAGACCGCAAGAAATCATGGCTACACCTTC	.	14	.	TRBV5-8	TRBJ1-2
CASREGGARGYTF	TGTGCCAGCAGGGAGGGGGGGGCTAGAGGCTACACCTTC	.	13	.	TRBV6-5	TRBJ1-2
CASSLRTGPHSYEQYF	TGTGCCAGCAGCTTAAGGACGGGGCCCCACTCCTACGAGCAGTACTTC	.	16	.	TRBV7-6	TRBJ2-7
CASSSSRGGPGQGSYEQYF	TGTGCCAGCAGTTCCTCACGGGGGGGCCCGGGACAGGGGTCTTACGAGCAGTACTTC	TRBD1	19	.	TRBV27	TRBJ2-7
CASSGPGQGFTEAFF	TGTGCCAGCAGTGGGCCGGGACAGGGGTTCACTGAAGCTTTCTTT	TRBD1	15	.	TRBV28	TRBJ1-1
CASSPGQGQETQYF	TGTGCCAGCAGCCCGGGACAGGGACAAGAGACCCAGTACTTC	TRBD1	14	.	TRBV5-4	TRBJ2-5
CASSLGGLSNTEAFF	TGCGCCAGCAGCTTGGGAGGACTTTCGAACACTGAAGCTTTCTTT	.	15	once	TRBV5-1	TRBJ1-1
CASSLYQGSETQYF	TGTGCCAGCAGTTTATATCAGGGTTCGGAGACCCAGTACTTC	.	14	.	TRBV27	TRBJ2-5
CASSQDGPPTDTQYF	TGCGCCAGCAGCCAAGATGGCCCGCCCACAGATACGCAGTATTTT	.	15	.	TRBV4-1	TRBJ2-3
CARTGPRELFF	TGCGCCAGGACAGGGCCCAGGGAGCTGTTTTTT	TRBD1	11	.	TRBV5-1	TRBJ2-2
CASSSTGTGGNTIYF	TGTGCCAGTAGTTCTACCGGGACAGGAGGAAACACCATATATTTT	TRBD1	15	.	TRBV19	TRBJ1-3
CASSEGGTVQTIYF	TGTGCCAGCAGTGAAGGGGGGACAGTGCAGACCATATATTTT	TRBD1	14	.	TRBV6-1	TRBJ1-3
CASSLWGRPRDTEAFF	TGTGCCAGCAGCCTGTGGGGCAGGCCCAGGGACACTGAAGCTTTCTTT	.	16	once	TRBV6-6	TRBJ1-1
CASSFRRGMNTEAFF	TGTGCCAGCAGCTTCCGCCGGGGGATGAACACTGAAGCTTTCTTT	.	15	.	TRBV11-3	TRBJ1-1
CASSPGTGPQGPQHF	TGTGCCAGCTCACCCGGGACAGGCCCGCAGGGGCCCCAGCATTTT	TRBD1	15	.	TRBV18	TRBJ1-5
CASRLVGELFF	TGTGCCAGCAGACTAGTCGGGGAGCTGTTTTTT	.	11	.	TRBV27	TRBJ2-2
CASSLTSGSYEQYF	TGTGCCAGCAGCTTAACTAGCGGCTCCTACGAGCAGTACTTC	TRBD2	14	.	TRBV7-8	TRBJ2-7
CASSRTGGTLDTQYF	TGTGCCAGCAGCCGGACGGGTGGGACCCTAGATACGCAGTATTTT	.	15	.	TRBV7-3	TRBJ2-3
CASSQGAPSGVRGDTQYF	TGTGCCAGCAGCCAGGGTGCCCCTAGCGGCGTAAGGGGGGACACGCAGTATTTT	.	18	.	TRBV4-2	TRBJ2-3
CASSIYSGQETQYF	TGTGCCAGTAGTATCTATAGCGGCCAAGAGACCCAGTACTTC	.	14	.	TRBV19	TRBJ2-5
CAWSQGTGNEQYF	TGTGCCTGGAGCCAGGGGACAGGGAACGAGCAGTACTTC	TRBD1	13	.	TRBV30	TRBJ2-7
CASSQEESGSRYF	TGTGCCAGCAGCCAAGAGGAAAGCGGGAGTAGGTATTTT	TRBD2	13	once	TRBV14	TRBJ2-3
CASSDSIFPPGELFF	TGTGCCAGCAGTGACTCGATTTTCCCTCCCGGGGAGCTGTTTTTT	.	15	.	TRBV6-4	TRBJ2-2
CASSSTGGETEAFF	TGCGCCAGCAGCTCGACAGGGGGGGAAACTGAAGCTTTCTTT	TRBD1	14	.	TRBV5-1	TRBJ1-1
CASSAQGDGANVLTF	TGTGCCAGCAGCGCCCAGGGGGATGGGGCCAACGTCCTGACTTTC	TRBD1	15	once	TRBV13	TRBJ2-6
CASSSNGEQFF	TGTGCCAGCAGCTCCAACGGTGAGCAGTTCTTC	.	11	once	TRBV13	TRBJ2-1
CASSYSRAAAHNEQFF	TGTGCCAGCAGTTACAGTCGTGCGGCCGCCCACAATGAGCAGTTCTTC	.	16	.	TRBV6-6	TRBJ2-1
CASTPGVGETQYF	TGTGCCAGCACCCCTGGTGTCGGGGAGACCCAGTACTTC	.	13	.	TRBV11-1	TRBJ2-5
CASSSGRPGRAGELFF	TGCGCCAGCAGCTCCGGCCGGCCGGGGAGAGCCGGGGAGCTGTTTTTT	.	16	.	TRBV5-1	TRBJ2-2
CASSLAPSGTGELFF	TGCGCCAGCAGCTTGGCCCCTAGCGGGACCGGGGAGCTGTTTTTT	TRBD2	15	.	TRBV5-1	TRBJ2-2
CASSLQGIVTDTQYF	TGTGCCAGCAGCTTACAGGGAATAGTCACAGATACGCAGTATTTT	.	15	.	TRBV11-3	TRBJ2-3
CASSQAHYEQYF	TGTGCCAGCAGCCAAGCGCACTACGAGCAGTACTTC	.	12	.	TRBV14	TRBJ2-7